This passage covers 22 T cell receptor beta chains from one sample sequenced in a study of shared clonotypes between healthy human individuals. The assay was immunoSEQ multiplex PCR, and TCRdb's table has in-frame clones only and misses some. The sample lists over a million clones; around 97% were seen once. Sequencing input: naive CD4+ T cells sorted from blood. Subset specified: CD45RA+ positively selected. These receptors all come from a young man in good health.

The chain joins TRBV5-1 to TRBJ2-7; 7 bases map to TRBD1. This CDR3 is built from 15 residues. Per the germline V gene, CDR1 is SGHRS and CDR2 is YFSETQ. V shed 4 bases, J shed 0 bases, and the junction held 7 bases outside the gene matches. CDR3 in DNA: TGCGCCAGCAGCCCTACAGGGGTGAGCTCCTACGAGCAGTACTTC. Residues: CASSPTGVSSYEQYF.

The chain is built from TRBV15 and TRBJ1-1; no clear D. Germline-derived CDR1 and CDR2 are LNHNV and YYDKDF (reference sequence). Trimming removed 11 bases from V and 5 bases from J, with 12 bases in between. CDR3 length: 11 residues. CDR3 DNA sequence: TGTGCCCCTCTTACCCAGACTGAAGCTTTCTTT. As protein: CAPLTQTEAFF. Combining the CDR3 with reference TRBV15 and TRBJ1-1 gives the whole variable domain DAMVIQNPRYQVTQFGKPVTLSCSQTLNHNVMYWYQQKSSQAPKLLFHYYDKDFNNEADTPDNFQSRRPNTSFCFLDIRSPGLGDTAMYLCAPLTQTEAFFGQGTRLTVV.

The chain recombines TRBV6-1 with TRBJ2-1; D unclear. The CDR3 runs 12 residues. Trimming removed 8 bases from V and 4 bases from J, with 9 bases in between. Germline lookup yields CDR1 MNHNS and CDR2 SASEGT. CDR3 coding DNA: TGTGCCAGCGGACGGTTGTACAATGAGCAGTTCTTC. This codes for CASGRLYNEQFF.

This chain links TRBV7-7 with TRBJ2-5, with 11 bases fitting TRBD2. The CDR3 is made up of 14 amino acids. Germline values: CDR1 SSHAT, CDR2 FNYEAQ (reference sequence). Trimming cost V 5 bases and J 4 bases; bases outside gene matches: 3. CDR3: CASSPTSGGETQYF. CDR3 sequence (DNA): TGTGCCAGCAGCCCCACTAGCGGGGGAGAGACCCAGTACTTC.

The J gene is TRBJ2-7, the V gene TRBV11-2; 8 bases align to TRBD2. Trimming removed 6 bases from V and 4 bases from J; junction bases left unmatched: 11. The germline V gene has CDR1 SGHAT and CDR2 FQNNGV. The CDR3 has 15 amino acids. The CDR3 DNA is TGTGCCAGCAGGAGCCGGGGCGGGAGGTTGTACGAGCAGTACTTC. This encodes CASRSRGGRLYEQYF.

Comment on this clone: Other DNA sequences in this specimen translate into the identical CDR3. The chain joins TRBV6-5 to TRBJ2-1, with D possibly matching TRBD2 (6 bases). Germline-derived CDR1 and CDR2 are MNHEY and SVGAGI. The V gene lost 6 bases and the J gene lost 0 bases, with 9 bases spanning the gap. This CDR3 comprises 14 residues. The CDR3 region has the DNA TGTGCCAGCAGGCGGGGTAGCTCCTACAATGAGCAGTTCTTC. Translating gives CASRRGSSYNEQFF.

The V call is TRBV4-3, the J call TRBJ1-1; D gene uncertain. Germline-derived CDR1 and CDR2 are LGHNA and YSLEER. The CDR3 is 15 amino acids. The ends were cut back, 1 base at V and 2 bases at J, with 11 bases in the middle. CDR3 DNA sequence: TGCGCCAGCAGCCAAGTTTGGCAGCTAAACACTGAAGCTTTCTTT. Its translation: CASSQVWQLNTEAFF.

The rearrangement links TRBV28 to TRBJ1-1; no clear D gene. The CDR3 covers 14 residues. Trimming removed 2 bases at V and 3 bases at J, with 10 bases between. The germline CDR1 and CDR2 sequences are MDHEN and SYDVKM. This CDR3 is CASSLRSRDTEAFF. DNA of the CDR3: TGTGCCAGCAGTTTAAGGAGTAGGGACACTGAAGCTTTCTTT. The full variable domain, with the rest looked up from reference TRBV28 and TRBJ1-1, is DVKVTQSSRYLVKRTGEKVFLECVQDMDHENMFWYRQDPGLGLRLIYFSYDVKMKEKGDIPEGYSVSREKKERFSLILESASTNQTSMYLCASSLRSRDTEAFFGQGTRLTVV.

The chain couples TRBV19 to TRBJ2-7; 10 bases fit TRBD1. This CDR3 has 16 amino acids. Germline CDR1 LNHDA, CDR2 SQIVND (reference sequence). Germline trimming cut 6 bases from V and 6 bases from J; bases unmatched to any gene: 14. CDR3 DNA sequence: TGTGCCAGTAGAGCAATGGGACAGGGGCCTTTCAGCGAGCAGTACTTC. Protein product: CASRAMGQGPFSEQYF.

The chain uses TRBV6-1 and TRBJ2-1, with 11 bases that match TRBD2. CDR3 size: 14 residues. Germline CDR1 reads MNHNS; CDR2 reads SASEGT. Trimming took 2 bases from V and 9 from J; bases not matched to a gene: 3. CDR3 amino acids: CASSELAGGSEQFF. CDR3 nucleotides: TGTGCCAGCAGTGAACTAGCGGGAGGAAGTGAGCAGTTCTTC.

The CDR3 loop reads CASSLGQGSYGYTF. The CDR3 DNA is TGTGCCAGCAGCTTAGGACAGGGAAGCTATGGCTACACCTTC. The chain is built from TRBV7-9 and TRBJ1-2, with TRBD1 identical over 7 bases. V dropped 1 base and J dropped 4; count of bases not matched to a gene: 3. The CDR3 contains 14 residues. The germline CDR1 and CDR2 sequences are SEHNR and FQNEAQ (reference sequence).

The gene calls are TRBV18 and TRBJ1-5; D is ambiguous. Germline V gene sequence: CDR1 KGHSH, CDR2 LQKENI. V was cut by 5 bases and J by 3 bases, with 8 bases left in between. CDR3 length: 13 amino acids. CDR3 in amino acids: CASSASINQPQHF. CDR3 DNA: TGTGCCAGCTCAGCAAGTATCAATCAGCCCCAGCATTTT.

The CDR3 DNA follows: TGCGCCAGCAGTCCATTGCGGACCTACAATGAGCAGTTCTTC. This sequence encodes CASSPLRTYNEQFF. V usage is TRBV10-2 and J usage is TRBJ2-1; no definite D call. V lost 5 bases and J lost 2, with 10 bases in between. Germline CDR1 WSHSY, CDR2 SAAADI. This CDR3 spans 14 amino acids.

The chain uses TRBV5-1 and TRBJ2-1; TRBD2 is a possible D gene (6 bases). V dropped 0 bases and J dropped 3 bases, with 10 bases sitting between them. There are 15 residues in the CDR3. Germline CDR1 and CDR2: SGHRS and YFSETQ. The CDR3 DNA sequence: TGCGCCAGCAGCTTGGCTGGCGGGGTCTACAATGAGCAGTTCTTC. It translates to CASSLAGGVYNEQFF.

This chain links TRBV19 with TRBJ2-5, with TRBD2 matching 13 bases. Germline trimming cut 9 bases from V and 4 bases from J; bases unmatched to any gene: 17. Germline-derived CDR1 and CDR2 are LNHDA and SQIVND (reference sequence). There are 18 residues in the CDR3. The CDR3 here is CASRYSLAGGPSRETQYF. The CDR3 bases are TGTGCCAGCCGTTATTCACTAGCGGGAGGGCCCTCGAGAGAGACCCAGTACTTC.

This chain uses TRBV5-5 with TRBJ1-2, with D hard to call. This CDR3 contains 13 residues. V lost 1 base to trimming and J lost 6 bases, with 10 bases between them. Germline CDR1 is SGHKS and CDR2 is YYEKEE (reference sequence). CDR3 DNA sequence: TGTGCCAGCAGCTTGACAGACGGCCATGGCTACACCTTC. Translating it yields CASSLTDGHGYTF.

The chain links TRBV6-5 to TRBJ1-1, with D possibly matching TRBD1 (6 bases). The CDR3 extends over 15 amino acids. V shed 6 bases and J shed 4 bases, with 18 bases lying between them. Germline CDR1 reads MNHEY; CDR2 reads SVGAGI. CDR3 sequence reads: CASRPPGTSGTEAFF. The DNA of the CDR3 is TGTGCCAGCAGACCCCCCGGGACAAGCGGCACTGAAGCTTTCTTT.

CDR3 bases: TGTGCCAGCAGGTCTGAGGGAGCCGCGAACACTGAAGCTTTCTTT. Residues: CASRSEGAANTEAFF. The chain couples TRBV28 to TRBJ1-1; D gene ambiguous. The V and J ends lost 6 bases and 1 base respectively, with 15 bases between them. The CDR3 sequence is 15 residues long. From germline, CDR1 is MDHEN and CDR2 SYDVKM.

The rearrangement links TRBV30 to TRBJ1-4; a weak D match, TRBD1 (6 bases). V was trimmed by 0 bases and J by 8 bases, leaving 13 bases between them. The CDR3 is 14 amino acids. Per the germline V gene, CDR1 is GTSNPN and CDR2 is SVGIG (reference sequence). The CDR3 protein is CAWSVLQGIEKLFF. The CDR3 DNA is TGTGCCTGGAGTGTTCTCCAGGGGATCGAAAAACTGTTTTTT.

The CDR3 DNA sequence: TGCGCCAGCAGCGACCGGGTAGAGACCCAGTACTTC. This encodes CASSDRVETQYF. This chain links TRBV5-1 with TRBJ2-5; D remains unclear. The CDR3 covers 12 residues. V was cut by 4 bases and J by 4 bases, with 8 bases left in between. Per germline, CDR1 SGHRS and CDR2 YFSETQ.

In this sample, this clone turned up once. The chain combines TRBV7-4 with TRBJ2-5; D is ambiguous. The CDR3 loop spans 15 amino acids. Germline-derived CDR1 and CDR2 are SGHVT and SQSDAQ. V was clipped by 6 bases and J by 3 bases, with 17 bases between them. The CDR3 reads CASRVVLADKETQYF. In nucleotides, the CDR3 is TGTGCCAGCAGAGTAGTTTTAGCTGACAAAGAGACCCAGTACTTC.

This clone was seen only once. V and J are TRBV5-1 and TRBJ2-5, with D possibly matching TRBD1 (5 bases). V was shortened by 4 bases and J by 1 base, with 8 bases between the two germline ends. Germline CDR1 SGHRS, CDR2 YFSETQ. CDR3 length: 13 residues. This chain's CDR3 is CASSKDSQETQYF. The CDR3 region has the DNA TGCGCCAGCAGCAAAGACAGCCAAGAGACCCAGTACTTC.